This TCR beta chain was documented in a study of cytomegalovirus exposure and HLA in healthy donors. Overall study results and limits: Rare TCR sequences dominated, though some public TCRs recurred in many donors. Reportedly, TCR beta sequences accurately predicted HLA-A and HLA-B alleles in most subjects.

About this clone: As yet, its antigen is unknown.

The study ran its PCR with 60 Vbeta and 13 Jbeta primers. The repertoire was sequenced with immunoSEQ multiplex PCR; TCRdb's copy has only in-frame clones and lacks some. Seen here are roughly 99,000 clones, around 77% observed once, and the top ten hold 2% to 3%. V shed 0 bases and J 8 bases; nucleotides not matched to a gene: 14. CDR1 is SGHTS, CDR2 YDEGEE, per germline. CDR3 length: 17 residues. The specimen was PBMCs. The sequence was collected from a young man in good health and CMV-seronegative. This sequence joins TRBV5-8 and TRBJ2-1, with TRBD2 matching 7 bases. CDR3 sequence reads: CASSLGRTSGGSDEQFF. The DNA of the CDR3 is TGTGCCAGCAGCTTGGGGAGGACTAGTGGGGGGAGCGATGAGCAGTTCTTC.